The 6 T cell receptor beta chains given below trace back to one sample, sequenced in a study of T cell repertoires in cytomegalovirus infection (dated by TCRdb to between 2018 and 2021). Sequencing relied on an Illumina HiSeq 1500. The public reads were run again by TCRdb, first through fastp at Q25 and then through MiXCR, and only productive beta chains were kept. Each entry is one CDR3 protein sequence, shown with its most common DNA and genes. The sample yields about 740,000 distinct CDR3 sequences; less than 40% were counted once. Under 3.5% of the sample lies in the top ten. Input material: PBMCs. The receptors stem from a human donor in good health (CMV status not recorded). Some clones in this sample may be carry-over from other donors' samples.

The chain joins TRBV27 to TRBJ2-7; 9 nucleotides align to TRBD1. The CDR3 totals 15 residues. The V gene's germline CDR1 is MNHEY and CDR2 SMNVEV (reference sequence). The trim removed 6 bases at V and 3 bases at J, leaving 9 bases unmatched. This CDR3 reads CASSKGGTGLYEQYF. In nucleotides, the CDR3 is TGTGCCAGCAGCAAGGGGGGGACAGGGCTCTACGAGCAGTACTTC.

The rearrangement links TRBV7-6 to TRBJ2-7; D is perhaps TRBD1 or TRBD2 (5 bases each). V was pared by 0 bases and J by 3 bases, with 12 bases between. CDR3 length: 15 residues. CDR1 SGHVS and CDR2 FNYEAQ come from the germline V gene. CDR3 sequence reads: CASSLAGRGVYEQYF. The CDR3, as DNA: TGTGCCAGCAGCTTAGCGGGGAGAGGGGTCTACGAGCAGTACTTC.

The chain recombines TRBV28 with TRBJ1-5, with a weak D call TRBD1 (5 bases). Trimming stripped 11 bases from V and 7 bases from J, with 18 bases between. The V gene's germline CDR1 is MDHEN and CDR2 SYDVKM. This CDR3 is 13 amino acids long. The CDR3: CASGQGVSQPQHF. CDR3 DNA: TGTGCCTCCGGGCAGGGAGTTTCCCAGCCCCAGCATTTT. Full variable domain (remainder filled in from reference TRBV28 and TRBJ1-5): DVKVTQSSRYLVKRTGEKVFLECVQDMDHENMFWYRQDPGLGLRLIYFSYDVKMKEKGDIPEGYSVSREKKERFSLILESASTNQTSMYLCASGQGVSQPQHFGDGTRLSIL.

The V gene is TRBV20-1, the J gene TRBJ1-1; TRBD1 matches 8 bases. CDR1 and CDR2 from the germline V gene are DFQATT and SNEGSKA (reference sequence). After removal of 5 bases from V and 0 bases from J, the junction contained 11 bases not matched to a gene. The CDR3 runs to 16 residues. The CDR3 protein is CSALMTGARMNTEAFF. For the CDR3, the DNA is TGCAGTGCTTTGATGACAGGGGCGAGAATGAACACTGAAGCTTTCTTT.

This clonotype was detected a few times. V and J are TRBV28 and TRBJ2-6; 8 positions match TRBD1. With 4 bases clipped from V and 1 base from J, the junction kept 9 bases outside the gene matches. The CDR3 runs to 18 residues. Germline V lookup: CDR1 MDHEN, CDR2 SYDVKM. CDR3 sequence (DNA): TGTGCCAGCAGTTGGTCCGGGACAGGCCTATCTGGGGCCAACGTCCTGACTTTC. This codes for CASSWSGTGLSGANVLTF.

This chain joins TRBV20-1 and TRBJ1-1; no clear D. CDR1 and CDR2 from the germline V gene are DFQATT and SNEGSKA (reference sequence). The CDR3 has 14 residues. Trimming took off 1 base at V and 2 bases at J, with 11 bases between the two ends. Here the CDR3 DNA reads TGCAGTGCTAGAGTTGGGGATTTTAACACTGAAGCTTTCTTT. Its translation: CSARVGDFNTEAFF.